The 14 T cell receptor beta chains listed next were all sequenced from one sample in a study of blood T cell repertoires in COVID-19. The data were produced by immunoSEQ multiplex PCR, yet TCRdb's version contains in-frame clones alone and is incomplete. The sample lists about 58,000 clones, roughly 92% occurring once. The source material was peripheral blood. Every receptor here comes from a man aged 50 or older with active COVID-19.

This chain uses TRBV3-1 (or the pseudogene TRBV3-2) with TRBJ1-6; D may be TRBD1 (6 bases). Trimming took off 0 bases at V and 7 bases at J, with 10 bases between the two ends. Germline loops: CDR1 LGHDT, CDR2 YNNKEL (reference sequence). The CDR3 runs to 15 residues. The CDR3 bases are TGTGCCAGCAGCCAAGAAGGCAGGGGAAATTCACCCCTCCACTTT. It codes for CASSQEGRGNSPLHF.

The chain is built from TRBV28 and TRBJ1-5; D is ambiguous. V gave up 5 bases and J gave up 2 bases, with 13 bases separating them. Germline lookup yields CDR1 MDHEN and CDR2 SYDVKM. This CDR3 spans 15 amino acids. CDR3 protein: CASSTPAGGNQPQHF. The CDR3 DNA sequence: TGTGCCAGCAGTACCCCTGCCGGGGGCAATCAGCCCCAGCATTTT.

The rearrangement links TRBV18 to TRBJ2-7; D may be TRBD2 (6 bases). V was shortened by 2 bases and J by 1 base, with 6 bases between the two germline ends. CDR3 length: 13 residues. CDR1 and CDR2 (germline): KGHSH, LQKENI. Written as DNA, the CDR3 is TGTGCCAGCTCACCAGGGACTTCCTACGAGCAGTACTTC. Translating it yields CASSPGTSYEQYF.

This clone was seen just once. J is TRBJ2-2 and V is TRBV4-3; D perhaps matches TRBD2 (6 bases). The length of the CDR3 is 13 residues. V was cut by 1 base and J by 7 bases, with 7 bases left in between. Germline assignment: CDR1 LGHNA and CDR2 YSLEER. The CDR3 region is CASSQGRVGELFF. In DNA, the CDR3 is TGCGCCAGCAGCCAAGGGAGGGTCGGGGAGCTGTTTTTT.

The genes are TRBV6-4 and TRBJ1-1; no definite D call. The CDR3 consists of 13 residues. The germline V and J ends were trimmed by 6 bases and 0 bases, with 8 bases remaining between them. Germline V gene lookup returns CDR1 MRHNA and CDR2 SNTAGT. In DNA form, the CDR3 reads TGTGCCAGCAGCCGACACTTGAACACTGAAGCTTTCTTT. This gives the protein CASSRHLNTEAFF.

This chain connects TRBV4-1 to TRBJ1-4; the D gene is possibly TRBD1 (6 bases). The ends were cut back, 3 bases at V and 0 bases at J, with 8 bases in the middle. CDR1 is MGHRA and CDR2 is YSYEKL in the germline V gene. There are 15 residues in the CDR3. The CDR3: CASSHGQPTNEKLFF. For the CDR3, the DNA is TGCGCCAGCAGCCATGGACAGCCAACTAATGAAAAACTGTTTTTT.

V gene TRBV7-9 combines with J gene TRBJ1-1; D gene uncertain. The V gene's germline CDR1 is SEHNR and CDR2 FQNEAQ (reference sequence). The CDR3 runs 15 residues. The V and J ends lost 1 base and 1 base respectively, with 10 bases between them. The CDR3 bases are TGTGCCAGCAGCTTAGATCGGTTGAGGAACACTGAAGCTTTCTTT. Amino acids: CASSLDRLRNTEAFF. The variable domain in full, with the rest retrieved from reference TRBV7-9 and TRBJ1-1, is DTGVSQNPRHKITKRGQNVTFRCDPISEHNRLYWYRQTLGQGPEFLTYFQNEAQLEKSRLLSDRFSAERPKGSFSTLEIQRTEQGDSAMYLCASSLDRLRNTEAFFGQGTRLTVV.

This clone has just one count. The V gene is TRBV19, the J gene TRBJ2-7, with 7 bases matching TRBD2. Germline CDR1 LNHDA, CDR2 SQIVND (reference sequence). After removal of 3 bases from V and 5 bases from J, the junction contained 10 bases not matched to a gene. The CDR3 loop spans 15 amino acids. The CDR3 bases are TGTGCCAGTAGTATTGCTTGGGACTATCAGGACGAGCAGTACTTC. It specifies CASSIAWDYQDEQYF.

Written as DNA, the CDR3 is TGCGCCAGCAGGCTGGAGGTCGAACTGAACACTGAAGCTTTCTTT. Translating it yields CASRLEVELNTEAFF. The V gene is TRBV5-1, the J gene TRBJ1-1; no clear D gene. V lost 5 bases and J lost 0, with 14 bases in between. The CDR3 consists of 15 residues. Germline loops: CDR1 SGHRS, CDR2 YFSETQ.

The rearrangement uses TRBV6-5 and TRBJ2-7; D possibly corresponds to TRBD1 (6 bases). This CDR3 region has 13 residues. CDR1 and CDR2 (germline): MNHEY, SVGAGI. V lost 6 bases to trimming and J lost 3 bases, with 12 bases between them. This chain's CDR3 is CASSRGRGYEQYF. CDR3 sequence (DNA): TGTGCCAGCAGCAGGGGACGGGGCTACGAGCAGTACTTC.

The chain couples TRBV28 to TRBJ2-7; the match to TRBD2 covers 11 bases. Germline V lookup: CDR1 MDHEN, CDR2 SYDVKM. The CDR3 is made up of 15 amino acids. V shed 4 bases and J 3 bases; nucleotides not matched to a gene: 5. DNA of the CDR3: TGTGCCAGCAGTTCTCCTAGCGGGGGGTACTACGAGCAGTACTTC. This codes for CASSSPSGGYYEQYF.

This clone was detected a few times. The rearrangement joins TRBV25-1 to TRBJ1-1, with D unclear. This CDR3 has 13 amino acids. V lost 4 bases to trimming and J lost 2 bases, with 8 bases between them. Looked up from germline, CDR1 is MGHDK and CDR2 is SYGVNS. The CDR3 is CASSVSRNTEAFF. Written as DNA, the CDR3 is TGTGCCAGCAGTGTTAGTCGTAACACTGAAGCTTTCTTT. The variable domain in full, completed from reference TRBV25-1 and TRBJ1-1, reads EADIYQTPRYLVIGTGKKITLECSQTMGHDKMYWYQQDPGMELHLIHYSYGVNSTEKGDLSSESTVSRIRTEHFPLTLESARPSHTSQYLCASSVSRNTEAFFGQGTRLTVV.

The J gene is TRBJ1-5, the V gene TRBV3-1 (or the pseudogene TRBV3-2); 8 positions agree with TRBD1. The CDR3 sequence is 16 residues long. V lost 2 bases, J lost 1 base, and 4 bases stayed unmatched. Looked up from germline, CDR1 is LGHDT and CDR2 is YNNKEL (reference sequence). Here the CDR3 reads CASSQSGQGSNQPQHF. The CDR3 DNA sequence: TGTGCCAGCAGCCAATCCGGACAGGGAAGCAATCAGCCCCAGCATTTT.

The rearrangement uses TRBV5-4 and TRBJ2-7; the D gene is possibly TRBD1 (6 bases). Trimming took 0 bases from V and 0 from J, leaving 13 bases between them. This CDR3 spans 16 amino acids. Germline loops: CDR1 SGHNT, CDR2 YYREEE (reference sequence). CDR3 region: CASSLGGLRSSYEQYF. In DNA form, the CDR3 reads TGTGCCAGCAGCTTGGGGGGGCTCCGGAGCTCCTACGAGCAGTACTTC.